The 23 T cell receptor beta chains in this list originate from one sample, sequenced in a study of early T cells in non-severe SARS-CoV-2 infection. TCRdb processed the 5' RACE reads anew with MiXCR; each CDR3 protein has one entry. The sample contains 35,000 to 50,000 distinct CDR3 sequences, 5.5% of which appear only once. Here the sequenced sample was whole blood, taken at baseline. The receptor source for this set is an adult who was a healthcare worker with PCR-confirmed SARS-CoV-2 infection or an uninfected control (not recorded which).

This clonotype was observed many times. The J gene is TRBJ2-1, the V gene TRBV2; D gene unclear. There are 13 residues in the CDR3. Looked up from germline, CDR1 is SNHLY and CDR2 is FYNNEI. V was shortened by 0 bases and J by 9 bases, with 9 bases between the two germline ends. The CDR3 DNA follows: TGTGCCAGCAGTGAAGCGGTGCTCGGTGAGCAGTTCTTC. It specifies CASSEAVLGEQFF.

In its sample, this clonotype was seen once. V usage is TRBV9 and J usage is TRBJ2-1; tentatively, D is TRBD2 (7 bases). In germline, CDR1 is SGDLS, CDR2 YYNGEE. The CDR3 is made up of 15 amino acids. The V and J ends lost 0 bases and 9 bases respectively, with 16 bases between them. For the CDR3, the DNA is TGTGCCAGCAGCGTAGTTTCCGGGGGGCGCAGTGAGCAGTTCTTC. Its translation: CASSVVSGGRSEQFF.

This clonotype was detected ten times or more. The rearrangement links TRBV24-1 to TRBJ2-3; TRBD1 matches 7 bases. J lost 3 bases, V lost 4 bases, and 6 bases had no gene match. The CDR3 runs to 15 residues. Looked up from germline, CDR1 is KGHDR and CDR2 is SFDVKD. The CDR3, as DNA: TGTGCCACCAGTGAGTGGGGCAGGGGGACAGATACGCAGTATTTT. It encodes CATSEWGRGTDTQYF.

This clonotype was counted many times. V usage is TRBV20-1 and J usage is TRBJ1-2; 7 bases fit TRBD1. Germline lookup yields CDR1 DFQATT and CDR2 SNEGSKA (reference sequence). This CDR3 is built from 14 residues. Trimming removed 5 bases from V and 3 bases from J; junction bases left unmatched: 9. The CDR3 DNA sequence: TGCAGTGCTTATATGGACAGGCCAGACTATGGCTACACCTTC. Amino acid sequence: CSAYMDRPDYGYTF.

This clonotype appeared a few times. The genes are TRBV7-9 and TRBJ2-7; tentative D call: TRBD2 (6 bases). Deletions cut 5 bases from V and 4 bases from J, with 18 bases between. The CDR3 runs to 15 residues. Germline V gene lookup returns CDR1 SEHNR and CDR2 FQNEAQ (reference sequence). CDR3 sequence (DNA): TGTGCCAGCAGCCCGGTCGGCTTCGGAGGGTACGAGCAGTACTTC. Protein sequence: CASSPVGFGGYEQYF.

This clonotype occurred many times. This chain uses TRBV7-2 with TRBJ2-7, with D perhaps being TRBD1 or TRBD2 (5 bases each). Per the germline V gene, CDR1 is SGHTA and CDR2 is FQGNSA. The CDR3 sequence is 14 residues long. The V end was cut by 8 bases, the J end by 4 bases, with 18 bases between. The CDR3 loop reads CASVRDLLLYEQYF. The CDR3 DNA reads as TGTGCCAGCGTTCGGGACCTGCTGCTTTACGAGCAGTACTTC.

J is TRBJ1-2 and V is TRBV9; the match to TRBD1 covers 7 bases. V shed 3 bases and J 2 bases; nucleotides not matched to a gene: 4. Germline loops: CDR1 SGDLS, CDR2 YYNGEE. The CDR3 totals 14 residues. Here the CDR3 reads CASSGTGQNYGYTF. The DNA for the CDR3 is TGTGCCAGCAGCGGGACAGGACAAAACTATGGCTACACCTTC.

In its sample, this clonotype was seen many times. Here the CDR3 DNA reads TGTGCCAGCGCACGGATAGCGGGAGCAGAGACCCAGTACTTC. This codes for CASARIAGAETQYF. V and J are TRBV9 and TRBJ2-5; 9 nucleotides match TRBD2. V was pared by 7 bases and J by 4 bases, with 8 bases of the junction left unmatched. This CDR3 has 14 residues. Germline CDR1 is SGDLS and CDR2 is YYNGEE.

There are many counts of this clonotype. CDR3 nucleotides: TGTGCCAGCGTCCGGCTAGCGGGAGGCTCCTACAATGAGCAGTTCTTC. Amino acid sequence: CASVRLAGGSYNEQFF. The chain recombines TRBV2 with TRBJ2-1; TRBD2 aligns across 11 bases. The CDR3 extends over 16 amino acids. Germline V gene sequence: CDR1 SNHLY, CDR2 FYNNEI. The trim removed 8 bases at V and 0 bases at J, leaving 6 bases unmatched.

This clonotype was recorded at least ten times. The chain carries TRBV6-2 or TRBV6-3 and TRBJ2-5; D is uncertain. Trimming pared 8 bases from V and 4 bases from J, leaving 14 bases between. CDR1 is MNHEY, CDR2 SVGEGT, per germline. This CDR3 spans 13 amino acids. CDR3 amino acids: CASEDNRGETQYF. CDR3 sequence (DNA): TGTGCCAGCGAAGACAACCGAGGAGAGACCCAGTACTTC.

In its sample, this clonotype was seen many times. The chain couples TRBV6-2 or TRBV6-3 to TRBJ2-1, with D maybe TRBD2 (6 bases). The length of the CDR3 is 12 residues. The V end lost 0 bases, the J end lost 14 bases, and 11 bases lay between the germline ends. Germline-derived CDR1 and CDR2 are MNHEY and SVGEGT. CDR3 region: CASSYSGGVKFF. The DNA of the CDR3 is TGTGCCAGCAGTTACTCGGGCGGGGTCAAGTTCTTC.

This clonotype has only a few counts. The chain is built from TRBV10-3 and TRBJ2-3; D is possibly TRBD2 (7 bases). Germline V CDR1 and CDR2: ENHRY, SYGVKD. The CDR3 covers 16 residues. V was pared by 8 bases and J by 5 bases, with 23 bases between. The CDR3 DNA follows: TGTGCCATCGGCGCCCTAAGGGGGGGCGTTATAGATACGCAGTATTTT. Translation: CAIGALRGGVIDTQYF.

Many counts were recorded for this clonotype. This rearrangement joins TRBV4-1 to TRBJ1-2; possible D gene TRBD1, 5 bases. V lost 1 base and J lost 8, with 20 bases in between. From germline, CDR1 is MGHRA and CDR2 YSYEKL. The CDR3 is 16 residues long. The CDR3 here is CASSQGVDAAGGGYTF. The CDR3 region has the DNA TGCGCCAGCAGCCAAGGCGTGGATGCCGCCGGGGGAGGCTACACCTTC.

This chain connects TRBV20-1 to TRBJ2-1, with no clear D. Germline values: CDR1 DFQATT, CDR2 SNEGSKA (reference sequence). Trimming pared 5 bases from V and 4 bases from J, leaving 12 bases between. The CDR3 covers 13 residues. CDR3 sequence (DNA): TGCAGTGCTTCCCCCTTGGGATACAATGAGCAGTTCTTC. This sequence encodes CSASPLGYNEQFF.

This clonotype has a count of ten or more. The genes are TRBV20-1 and TRBJ1-2, with TRBD1 matching 9 bases. Germline CDR1 and CDR2: DFQATT and SNEGSKA (reference sequence). J was trimmed by 5 bases and V by 2 bases; bases with no gene match: 9. The CDR3 has 15 residues. CDR3 bases: TGCAGTGCTAGACCCCCAGCCGGGACAGGGTATGGCTACACCTTC. It specifies CSARPPAGTGYGYTF.

This clonotype was seen ten or more times. The chain is built from TRBV11-2 and TRBJ2-3; the match to TRBD1 covers 8 bases. This CDR3 spans 16 amino acids. CDR1 and CDR2 (germline): SGHAT, FQNNGV. After removal of 5 bases from V and 2 bases from J, the junction contained 9 bases not matched to a gene. The CDR3 reads CASSLGQGRTTDTQYF. The CDR3 region has the DNA TGTGCCAGCAGCCTAGGACAGGGAAGGACCACAGATACGCAGTATTTT. The complete variable domain, with remaining parts taken from reference TRBV11-2 and TRBJ2-3, reads EAGVAQSPRYKIIEKRQSVAFWCNPISGHATLYWYQQILGQGPKLLIQFQNNGVVDDSQLPKDRFSAERLKGVDSTLKIQPAKLEDSAVYLCASSLGQGRTTDTQYFGPGTRLTVL.

This clonotype was detected many times. The chain has TRBV5-1 and TRBJ1-2, with TRBD1 identical over 8 bases. Trimming cost V 0 bases and J 8 bases; bases outside gene matches: 6. Germline CDR1 is SGHRS and CDR2 is YFSETQ. The CDR3 length is 14 residues. Written as DNA, the CDR3 is TGCGCCAGCAGCTTGGGCGAGACAGGGGAAGGCTACACCTTC. It codes for CASSLGETGEGYTF.

This clonotype was counted ten times or more. The genes are TRBV7-2 and TRBJ2-4; no definite D call. The CDR3 runs to 15 residues. Trimming took 5 bases from V and 0 from J, leaving 11 bases between them. Germline-derived CDR1 and CDR2 are SGHTA and FQGNSA. The CDR3 DNA follows: TGTGCCAGCAGCCCCCGCCAGTTAGCCAAAAACATTCAGTACTTC. This translates into CASSPRQLAKNIQYF.

This clonotype was detected ten times or more. The gene calls are TRBV14 and TRBJ2-5; tentative D call: TRBD2 (5 bases). V lost 3 bases to trimming and J lost 7 bases, with 15 bases between them. Per germline, CDR1 SGHDN and CDR2 FVKESK. The CDR3 runs to 14 residues. Here the CDR3 reads CASSQRGLGVTQYF. The DNA for the CDR3 is TGTGCCAGCAGCCAGCGTGGACTTGGAGTGACCCAGTACTTC.

The V call is TRBV7-6, the J call TRBJ1-5; no clear D gene. Germline V gene data show CDR1 as SGHVS and CDR2 as FNYEAQ. Trimming removed 5 bases from V and 9 bases from J, with 14 bases in between. There are 13 residues in the CDR3. CDR3 residues: CASSPERLGPQHF. The CDR3 coding sequence is TGTGCCAGCAGCCCCGAGCGTTTGGGGCCCCAGCATTTT.

As to this clonotype: A single base separates this from a much larger clone, so it may be a read error. The chain is built from TRBV7-6 and TRBJ2-2; no clear D. The CDR3 consists of 12 residues. Germline V lookup: CDR1 SGHVS, CDR2 FNYEAQ. CDR3 residues: CASTSYTWELFF. The CDR3 nucleotides read TGTGCCTCCACATCGTACACCTGGGAGCTGTTTTTT.

The chain joins TRBV5-5 to TRBJ2-7; D ambiguous. Trimming removed 0 bases at V and 0 bases at J, with 10 bases between. The CDR3 contains 15 residues. Per the germline V gene, CDR1 is SGHKS and CDR2 is YYEKEE (reference sequence). Written as DNA, the CDR3 is TGTGCCAGCAGCTTGGGACTTCTAACCTCCTACGAGCAGTACTTC. Its protein product is CASSLGLLTSYEQYF.

This clonotype appeared many times. This chain connects TRBV27 to TRBJ2-3; no clear D. V was cut by 3 bases and J by 3 bases, with 13 bases left in between. CDR3 length: 15 residues. Germline loops: CDR1 MNHEY, CDR2 SMNVEV (reference sequence). The CDR3 region is CASSFRSRPTDTQYF. The CDR3 region has the DNA TGTGCCAGCAGTTTCCGCAGTAGACCAACAGATACGCAGTATTTT.